Reported below is one T cell receptor beta chain. The data are from a study of blood T cell repertoires in COVID-19. Germline V gene data show CDR1 as MNHNY and CDR2 as SVGAGI (reference sequence). Trimming shortened V by 2 bases and J by 1 base, and 11 bases separated the two germline ends. The CDR3 is 15 amino acids. Produced via immunoSEQ multiplex PCR; TCRdb's table is partial and in-frame only. The sample contains roughly 100,000 clones, more than 80% of which appear only once. The origin of this receptor is a human donor in a cohort sampled during active COVID-19. This chain joins TRBV6-6 and TRBJ1-1; D gene unclear. The sample was peripheral blood. CDR3 in DNA: TGTGCCAGCAGTTACGGCGGGGATGGGAACACTGAAGCTTTCTTT. Translation: CASSYGGDGNTEAFF.